A selection of T cell receptor beta chains follows, all from one sample in a study of tumor and adjacent non-tumor tissue in lung cancer. TCRdb re-called the multiplex PCR reads through MiXCR, storing one row per CDR3 protein. The sample shows 200,000 or so distinct CDR3 sequences, 70% to 75% of them seen only once. The specimen sequenced was lung tumor tissue. Receptors were obtained from a man between 60 and 75 years old with non-small cell lung cancer. CDR3s include the opening cysteine and the closing phenylalanine or tryptophan. D genes are given only for firm matches. Not every row has a clone size; where given, it reads once, few, many or a size class.

TRBJ2-7 NA TRBV20-1 NA TGCAGTGCCCCCCCCGTGGGGGCGGAATCCTACGAGCAGTACTTC CSAPPVGAESYEQYF
TRBJ1-1 NA TRBV20-1 NA TGCACTGTCAGGGTTAACACTGAAGATTTCTTT CTVRVNTEDFF
TRBJ2-1 NA TRBV6-2/TRBV6-3 NA TGTGCCAGCAATTACTCGTACAGACCGAATGATCAGTTCTTC CASNYSYRPNDQFF
TRBJ2-7 NA TRBV11-3 NA TGTGCCAGCAGCTTAGCCGGGATTACCATCTCCTACGAGCAGCACTTC CASSLAGITISYEQHF
TRBJ1-5 NA TRBV20-1 TRBD1 TGCAGTGTTCGAGTCCGGGACAGGGATCAACCCCAGCATTTT CSVRVRDRDQPQHF
TRBJ2-7 NA TRBV6-5 NA TGTGCCAGCGGCACTGGCGGACTCACTCGCTACGAGCAGTACTTC CASGTGGLTRYEQYF
TRBJ2-1 NA TRBV6-4 TRBD1 TGTGCCAGCAGTGACTCGGACAGGGCAAGGAAGCAGTTCTTC CASSDSDRARKQFF
TRBJ2-7 NA TRBV20-1 NA TGCAGTGCTAGAGGTGTGACTACCCTCGATCAATACTTC CSARGVTTLDQYF
TRBJ2-6 NA TRBV10-3 NA TGTGCCATCAATGAGGTGGGGGTCTCTGGGGCCAACGTCCTGACTTTC CAINEVGVSGANVLTF
TRBJ2-7 many TRBV20-1 NA TGCAGTGCTAGAGATCTGGATTACGAGCAGTACTTC CSARDLDYEQYF
TRBJ2-5 NA TRBV12-3/TRBV12-4 NA TGTGTCAGCAATCCATCGACAGGGCGGGAGACCCAATACTTC CVSNPSTGRETQYF
TRBJ2-2 NA TRBV6-2/TRBV6-3 NA TGTGCCAGCAGATTACGTGCAAACGGGGAGCTGTTTTTT CASRLRANGELFF
TRBJ2-7 few TRBV4-1 TRBD2 TGCGCCGGCAGTCGGACTAGCGGAAACTACGAGCAATACTTC CAGSRTSGNYEQYF
TRBJ1-5 NA TRBV6-2/TRBV6-3 NA TGTGCCAGCAGGAGTGTCCGGACTAGCAATCAGGCCCGGCATTTT CASRSVRTSNQARHF
TRBJ2-3 NA TRBV29-1 NA TGCAGCGTTGAGGGAGCTAGCGAGGGGACTGGGGCGCAGTATTTT CSVEGASEGTGAQYF
TRBJ2-5 NA TRBV11-2 NA TGTGCCGGTAGCTTAGGGAGGCGAGAGACCCAGTACTTC CAGSLGRRETQYF
TRBJ2-1 NA TRBV12-3/TRBV12-4 TRBD1 TGTGCCAGCAGTTTTCAAAGGGGGCTCTCACAGTTCTTC CASSFQRGLSQFF
TRBJ2-3 NA TRBV5-4 NA TGTGTCAGCAGCCCGGACTCGAGGAGCACATATACGCAGTATTTT CVSSPDSRSTYTQYF
TRBJ2-7 NA TRBV11-2 NA TGTGCCAGCAGATCCTCGCGGGGTTTGGCCTACGAGCAGTACTTC CASRSSRGLAYEQYF
TRBJ2-1 NA TRBV5-4 TRBD2 TGTGCCAGCAGCTTCCACGGACTAGCGGGGGCCCAAGAGGCGCAGTTCTTC CASSFHGLAGAQEAQFF
TRBJ2-2 NA TRBV29-1 TRBD1 TGCAGCGTTGTATACAGGGGGAGGAACACCGGGGAGCTGTTTTTT CSVVYRGRNTGELFF
TRBJ1-1 NA TRBV10-2 NA TGCGCCAGCAGTGATGGGCAGAACACTGAAGCTTTCTTT CASSDGQNTEAFF
TRBJ2-5 many TRBV4-2 TRBD1 TGTGCCAGCAGCCAAGATGGACAGGGTCCCAAAGAGACCCAGTACTTC CASSQDGQGPKETQYF
TRBJ1-5 NA TRBV12-5 TRBD1 TGTGCTAATGGTTCCGACAGGGCGTTAGGGCCCCAGCATTTT CANGSDRALGPQHF